The T cell receptor (beta chain) described here comes from a study of T cell repertoires in cytomegalovirus infection. As for this clonotype: Antigen specificity is unknown. One end of the junction varies from germline; a read error may be responsible.

Findings and caveats of the study: It was HLA-C-restricted CMV-specific TCR beta clonotypes that dominated the response ex vivo.

TCRdb ran MiXCR on the reads and lists one entry per CDR3 protein. Of approximately 490,000 distinct CDR3 sequences in the sample, approximately 11% were seen once. This sequence originates from a human donor in good health (CMV status not recorded). Some clones in this sample may be carry-over from other donors' samples. The sequenced material came from PBMCs.

The CDR3 spells CSAQGSMAVGTTIYF. CDR3 DNA: TGCAGTGCTCAGGGGAGCATGGCGGTAGGAACCACCATATATTTT. This chain joins TRBV20-1 and TRBJ1-3; possibly TRBD1 for D (6 bases). CDR1 is DFQATT and CDR2 is SNEGSKA in the germline V gene (reference sequence). This CDR3 has 15 residues.